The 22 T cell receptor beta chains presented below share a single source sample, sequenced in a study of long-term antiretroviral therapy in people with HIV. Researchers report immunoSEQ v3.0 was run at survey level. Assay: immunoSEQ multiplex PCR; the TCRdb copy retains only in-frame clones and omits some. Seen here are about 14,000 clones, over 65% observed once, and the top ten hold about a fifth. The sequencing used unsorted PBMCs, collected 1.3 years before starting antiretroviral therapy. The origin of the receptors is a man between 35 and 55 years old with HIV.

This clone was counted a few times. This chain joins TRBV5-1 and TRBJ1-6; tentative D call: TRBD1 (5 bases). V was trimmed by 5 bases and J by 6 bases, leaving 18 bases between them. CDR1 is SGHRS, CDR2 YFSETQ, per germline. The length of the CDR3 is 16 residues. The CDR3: CASSRGPELTNSPLHF. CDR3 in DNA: TGCGCCAGCAGTAGGGGCCCCGAGCTTACTAATTCACCCCTCCACTTT.

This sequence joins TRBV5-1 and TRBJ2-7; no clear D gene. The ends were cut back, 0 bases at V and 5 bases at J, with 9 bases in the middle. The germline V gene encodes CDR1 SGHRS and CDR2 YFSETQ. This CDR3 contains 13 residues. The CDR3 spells CASSLVSADEQYF. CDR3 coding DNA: TGCGCCAGCAGCTTGGTGTCAGCTGACGAGCAGTACTTC.

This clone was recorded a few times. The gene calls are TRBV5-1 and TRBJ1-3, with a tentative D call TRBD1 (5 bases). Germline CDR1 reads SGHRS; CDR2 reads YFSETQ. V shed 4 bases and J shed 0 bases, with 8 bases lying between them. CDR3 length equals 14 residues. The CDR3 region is CASSEGSSGNTIYF. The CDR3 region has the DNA TGCGCCAGCAGCGAGGGGAGCTCTGGAAACACCATATATTTT.

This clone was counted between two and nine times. The CDR3 region has the DNA TGTGCCATCACGGCCGTTTCTGGAAACACCATATATTTT. Its protein is CAITAVSGNTIYF. The J gene is TRBJ1-3, the V gene TRBV10-3; D is uncertain. CDR1 is ENHRY, CDR2 SYGVKD, per germline. V was clipped by 7 bases and J by 1 base, with 8 bases between them. The CDR3 runs 13 residues.

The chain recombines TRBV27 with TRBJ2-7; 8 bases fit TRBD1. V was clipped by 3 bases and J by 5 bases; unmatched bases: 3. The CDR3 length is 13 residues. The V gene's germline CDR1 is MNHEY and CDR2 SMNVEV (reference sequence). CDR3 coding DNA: TGTGCCAGCAGTTTCGACAGGGGACACGAGCAGTACTTC. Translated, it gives CASSFDRGHEQYF.

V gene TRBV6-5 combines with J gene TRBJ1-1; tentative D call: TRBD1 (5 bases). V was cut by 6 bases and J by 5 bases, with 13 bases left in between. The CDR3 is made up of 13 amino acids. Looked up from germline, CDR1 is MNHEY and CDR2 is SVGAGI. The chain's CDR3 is CASSFSGITEAFF. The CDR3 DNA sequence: TGTGCCAGCAGCTTCTCAGGGATAACTGAAGCTTTCTTT.

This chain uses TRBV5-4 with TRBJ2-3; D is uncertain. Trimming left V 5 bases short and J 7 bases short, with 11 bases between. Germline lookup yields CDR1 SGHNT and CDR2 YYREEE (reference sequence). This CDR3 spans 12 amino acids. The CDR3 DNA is TGTGCCAGCAGTTCTGTCGGATATACGCAGTATTTT. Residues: CASSSVGYTQYF.

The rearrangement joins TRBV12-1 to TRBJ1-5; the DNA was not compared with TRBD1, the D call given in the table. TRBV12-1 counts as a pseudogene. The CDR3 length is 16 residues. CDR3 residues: CASVVRDKDCNQPQHF. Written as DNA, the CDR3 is TGTGCCAGCGTCGTCCGCGACAAAGATTGCAATCAGCCCCAGCATTTT.

The chain's CDR3 is CSAIDIRDSDTDTQYF. CDR3 DNA: TGCAGCGCCATAGACATCCGGGACAGCGACACAGATACGCAGTATTTT. The rearrangement links TRBV29-1 to TRBJ2-3; 7 nucleotides align to TRBD1. Germline V gives CDR1 SQVTM, CDR2 ANQGSEA. J was trimmed by 2 bases and V by 7 bases; bases with no gene match: 15. CDR3 size: 16 residues.

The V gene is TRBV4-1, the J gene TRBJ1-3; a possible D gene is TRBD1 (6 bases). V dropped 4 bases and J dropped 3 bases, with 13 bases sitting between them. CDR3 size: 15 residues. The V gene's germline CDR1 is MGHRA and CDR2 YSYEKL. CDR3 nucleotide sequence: TGCGCCAGCAGCCTTACAGGGTTATATGGAAACACCATATATTTT. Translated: CASSLTGLYGNTIYF.

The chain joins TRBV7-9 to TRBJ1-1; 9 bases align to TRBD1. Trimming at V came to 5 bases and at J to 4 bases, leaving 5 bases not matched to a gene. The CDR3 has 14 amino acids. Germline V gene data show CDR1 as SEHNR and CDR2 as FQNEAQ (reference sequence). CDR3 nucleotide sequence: TGTGCCAGCAGCCCCGGGACAGGGACCACTGAAGCTTTCTTT. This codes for CASSPGTGTTEAFF.

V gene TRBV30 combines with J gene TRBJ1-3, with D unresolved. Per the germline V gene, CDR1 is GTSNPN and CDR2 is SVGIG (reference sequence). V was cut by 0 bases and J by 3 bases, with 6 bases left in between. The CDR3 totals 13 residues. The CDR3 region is CAWSVLNGNTIYF. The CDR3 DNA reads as TGTGCCTGGAGTGTACTTAATGGAAACACCATATATTTT. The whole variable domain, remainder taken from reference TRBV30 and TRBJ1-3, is SQTIHQWPATLVQPVGSPLSLECTVEGTSNPNLYWYRQAAGRGLQLLFYSVGIGQISSEVPQNLSASRPQDRQFILSSKKLLLSDSGFYLCAWSVLNGNTIYFGEGSWLTVV.

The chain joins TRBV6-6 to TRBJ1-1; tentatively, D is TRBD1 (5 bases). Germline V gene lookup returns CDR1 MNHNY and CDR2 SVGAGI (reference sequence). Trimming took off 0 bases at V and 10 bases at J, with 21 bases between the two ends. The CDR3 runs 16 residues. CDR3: CASSYSSGQGRFIAFF. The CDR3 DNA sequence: TGTGCCAGCAGTTACTCGTCAGGGCAGGGTAGGTTTATAGCTTTCTTT.

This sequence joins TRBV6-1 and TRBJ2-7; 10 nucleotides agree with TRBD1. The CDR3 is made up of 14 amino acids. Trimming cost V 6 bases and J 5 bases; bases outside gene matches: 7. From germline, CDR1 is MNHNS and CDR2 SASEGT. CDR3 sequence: CASRLVGQGDEQYF. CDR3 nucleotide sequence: TGTGCCAGCAGGTTGGTAGGACAGGGGGACGAGCAGTACTTC.

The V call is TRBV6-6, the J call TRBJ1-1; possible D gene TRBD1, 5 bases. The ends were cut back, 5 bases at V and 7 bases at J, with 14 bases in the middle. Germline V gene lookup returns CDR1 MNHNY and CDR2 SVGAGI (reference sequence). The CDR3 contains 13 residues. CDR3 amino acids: CASSPTGGGEAFF. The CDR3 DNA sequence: TGTGCCAGCAGTCCCACGGGTGGGGGTGAAGCTTTCTTT.

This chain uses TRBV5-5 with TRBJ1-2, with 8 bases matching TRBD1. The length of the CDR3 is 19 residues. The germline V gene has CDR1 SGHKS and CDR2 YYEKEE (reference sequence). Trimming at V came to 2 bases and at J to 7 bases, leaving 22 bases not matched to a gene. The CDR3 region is CASSLILGQESGGVSGYTF. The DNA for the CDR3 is TGTGCCAGCAGCTTAATTTTGGGACAGGAGTCTGGTGGCGTAAGTGGCTACACCTTC.

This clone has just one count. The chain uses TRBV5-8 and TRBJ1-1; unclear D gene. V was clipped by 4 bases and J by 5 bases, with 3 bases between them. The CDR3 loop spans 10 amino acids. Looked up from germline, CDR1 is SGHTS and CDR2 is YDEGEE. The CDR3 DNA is TGTGCCAGCAGCCGGACTGAAGCTTTCTTT. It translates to CASSRTEAFF.

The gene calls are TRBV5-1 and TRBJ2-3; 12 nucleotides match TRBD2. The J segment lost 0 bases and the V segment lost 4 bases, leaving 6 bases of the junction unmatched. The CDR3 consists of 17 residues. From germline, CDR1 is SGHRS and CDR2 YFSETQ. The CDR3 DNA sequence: TGCGCCAGCAGCACCGGACTAGCGGGGCCTAGCACAGATACGCAGTATTTT. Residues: CASSTGLAGPSTDTQYF.

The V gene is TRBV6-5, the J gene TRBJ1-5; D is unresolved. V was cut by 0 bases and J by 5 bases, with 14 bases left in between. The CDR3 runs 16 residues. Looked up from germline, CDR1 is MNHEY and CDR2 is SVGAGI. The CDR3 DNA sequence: TGTGCCAGCAGTTACTCAGGATTGGGAAGGGATCAGCCCCAGCATTTT. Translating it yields CASSYSGLGRDQPQHF.

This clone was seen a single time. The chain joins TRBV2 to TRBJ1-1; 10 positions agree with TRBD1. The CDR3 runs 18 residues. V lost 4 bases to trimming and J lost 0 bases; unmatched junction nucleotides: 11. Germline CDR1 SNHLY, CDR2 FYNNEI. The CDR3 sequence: CASSGTRTGGFMNTEAFF. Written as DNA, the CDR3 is TGTGCCAGCAGTGGCACCAGGACAGGGGGATTCATGAACACTGAAGCTTTCTTT.

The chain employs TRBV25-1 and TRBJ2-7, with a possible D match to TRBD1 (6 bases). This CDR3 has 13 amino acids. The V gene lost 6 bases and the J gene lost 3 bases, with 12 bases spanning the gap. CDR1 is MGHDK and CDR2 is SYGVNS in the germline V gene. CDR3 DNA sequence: TGTGCCAGCAGGAAAGGACAGCACTACGAGCAGTACTTC. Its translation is CASRKGQHYEQYF.

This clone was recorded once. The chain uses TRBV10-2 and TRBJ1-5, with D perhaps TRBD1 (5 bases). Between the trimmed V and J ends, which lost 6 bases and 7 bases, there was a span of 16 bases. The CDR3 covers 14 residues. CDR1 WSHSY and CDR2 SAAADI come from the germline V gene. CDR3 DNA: TGCGCCAGCAGCTTGGGGCAGGGTGGGCAGCCCCAGCATTTT. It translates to CASSLGQGGQPQHF.